Listed here are 26 T cell receptor beta chains from one sample, sequenced in a study of shared clonotypes between healthy human individuals (dated by TCRdb to 2018 to 2021). The library was generated by the immunoSEQ multiplex PCR assay. Held by TCRdb, this immuneACCESS table contains in-frame sequences only and omits some clones. Under half of the omission traces to an unresolved V gene where checked; the cause of the rest is unknown. Across this sample there are millions of clones, with 90% to 95% seen only once. 0.3% to 0.4% of the sample is taken by the ten largest. Sequencing was done on a sample of naive CD4+ T cells from PBMCs. The label giving this sample's cell subset or site can be read as: CD45RA+ positively selected. The receptors stem from a man aged 18-30 years in good health. Some clones in this sample may be carry-over from other donors' samples.

This chain connects TRBV28 to TRBJ2-1, with D possibly being TRBD1 or TRBD2 (5 bases each). This CDR3 is 14 amino acids long. Trimming left V 4 bases short and J 8 bases short, with 15 bases between. Germline-derived CDR1 and CDR2 are MDHEN and SYDVKM. Here the CDR3 DNA reads TGTGCCAGCAGTTACCCACTCGGGGCGGATGAGCAGTTCTTC. It specifies CASSYPLGADEQFF.

This chain connects TRBV25-1 to TRBJ2-1, with 7 bases lining up with TRBD2. Germline assignment: CDR1 MGHDK and CDR2 SYGVNS. The CDR3 covers 17 residues. The V gene end was trimmed by 2 bases and the J gene end by 5 bases; junction bases not matched to a gene: 12. CDR3 in DNA: TGTGCCAGCAGTGAAGTAGTCGGGAGGTCGAACAACAATGAGCAGTTCTTC. Translation: CASSEVVGRSNNNEQFF.

As concerns this clone: Other nucleotide sequences in the sample specify the same CDR3. The genes are TRBV30 and TRBJ2-6, with D unclear. V was trimmed by 3 bases and J by 0 bases, leaving 6 bases between them. The CDR3 runs to 14 residues. CDR1 is GTSNPN, CDR2 SVGIG, per germline (reference sequence). The CDR3 DNA follows: TGTGCCTGGAGCGGGTACTCTGGGGCCAACGTCCTGACTTTC. Translated: CAWSGYSGANVLTF.

V gene TRBV5-5 combines with J gene TRBJ2-2, with 11 nucleotides matching TRBD2. Per germline, CDR1 SGHKS and CDR2 YYEKEE (reference sequence). CDR3 size: 18 residues. Germline trimming cut 6 bases from V and 5 bases from J; bases unmatched to any gene: 15. CDR3 residues: CASTPQALAGVGTGELFF. The CDR3 DNA sequence: TGTGCCAGCACCCCTCAGGCACTAGCGGGAGTTGGGACCGGGGAGCTGTTTTTT.

The chain carries TRBV4-2 and TRBJ1-2; D not certain. Germline lookup yields CDR1 LGHNA and CDR2 YNFKEQ. This CDR3 comprises 15 residues. Deletions cut 0 bases from V and 1 base from J, with 9 bases between. The CDR3 nucleotides are TGTGCCAGCAGCCAAGATCCCCTGGATAACTATGGCTACACCTTC. Its translation is CASSQDPLDNYGYTF.

This clone was counted a single time. The rearrangement links TRBV28 to TRBJ1-2, with 10 bases lining up with TRBD1. The length of the CDR3 is 16 residues. Germline CDR1 and CDR2: MDHEN and SYDVKM. V lost 3 bases to trimming and J lost 8 bases; unmatched junction nucleotides: 12. CDR3 sequence reads: CASSFPGQGPFGGYTF. The CDR3 DNA reads as TGTGCCAGCAGTTTTCCGGGACAGGGGCCCTTCGGGGGCTACACCTTC.

The chain has TRBV11-2 and TRBJ1-1; 8 nucleotides line up with TRBD1. Germline V CDR1 and CDR2: SGHAT, FQNNGV. The ends lost 1 base at V and 11 bases at J; junction bases unmatched: 15. This CDR3 is 16 amino acids long. For the CDR3, the DNA is TGTGCCAGCAGCTTAGTCCGGGGGACAGGCCTTCGGAAGGCTTTCTTT. The encoded protein is CASSLVRGTGLRKAFF.

The genes are TRBV27 and TRBJ2-2, with D unclear. V lost 8 bases to trimming and J lost 6 bases, with 10 bases between them. CDR3 size: 12 residues. Germline values: CDR1 MNHEY, CDR2 SMNVEV (reference sequence). As DNA, the CDR3 is TGTGCCAGCGGCGCGATCCCCGGGGAGCTGTTTTTT. It specifies CASGAIPGELFF.

The chain uses TRBV7-3 and TRBJ2-3, with 10 bases matching TRBD2. Germline CDR1 SGHTA, CDR2 FQGTGA. The CDR3 length is 15 residues. Losses at the gene ends were 3 bases for V and 5 bases for J; bases not matched to a gene: 5. CDR3 protein: CASSLMLAGVDTQYF. The DNA of the CDR3 is TGTGCCAGCAGCTTGATGCTAGCGGGAGTAGATACGCAGTATTTT.

This chain connects TRBV30 to TRBJ2-5, with D possibly being TRBD2 (5 bases). This CDR3 has 14 residues. V lost 0 bases, J lost 4 bases, and 12 bases lay in between. Germline V gene data show CDR1 as GTSNPN and CDR2 as SVGIG (reference sequence). CDR3 DNA: TGTGCCTGGAGTGTACTGGAGGTTCCAGAGACCCAGTACTTC. Translated, it gives CAWSVLEVPETQYF.

This chain joins TRBV11-2 and TRBJ1-1; D not resolved. The germline V and J ends were trimmed by 1 base and 1 base, with 16 bases remaining between them. Per the germline V gene, CDR1 is SGHAT and CDR2 is FQNNGV. The CDR3 spans 17 residues. The CDR3 loop reads CASSLGNSAGENTEAFF. The CDR3 DNA is TGTGCCAGCAGCTTAGGAAATTCGGCAGGAGAGAACACTGAAGCTTTCTTT. Looking up the rest from reference TRBV11-2 and TRBJ1-1 gives the full variable domain: EAGVAQSPRYKIIEKRQSVAFWCNPISGHATLYWYQQILGQGPKLLIQFQNNGVVDDSQLPKDRFSAERLKGVDSTLKIQPAKLEDSAVYLCASSLGNSAGENTEAFFGQGTRLTVV.

The chain couples TRBV28 to TRBJ2-7, with D possibly matching TRBD1 (5 bases). V lost 1 base, J lost 5 bases, and 12 bases lay in between. This CDR3 has 14 amino acids. Germline-derived CDR1 and CDR2 are MDHEN and SYDVKM. The CDR3: CASSLSTVGHEQYF. The CDR3 DNA is TGTGCCAGCAGTTTATCGACAGTTGGACACGAGCAGTACTTC.

V gene TRBV4-3 combines with J gene TRBJ1-2; D ambiguous. There are 13 residues in the CDR3. Germline V CDR1 and CDR2: LGHNA, YSLEER. Trimming removed 0 bases at V and 7 bases at J, with 9 bases between. CDR3 sequence: CASSQEGIAGYTF. CDR3 nucleotides: TGCGCCAGCAGCCAAGAGGGGATCGCTGGCTACACCTTC.

There are a few counts of this clone. This CDR3 is missing its conserved last phenylalanine or tryptophan, likely due to a read error. The limits of the CDR3 on the DNA are not certain, so only TCRdb's listed CDR3 is given. J is TRBJ1-1 and V is TRBV15; no DNA check was done on the table's D call, TRBD1. Germline CDR1 reads LNHNV; CDR2 reads YYDKDF (reference sequence). The CDR3 spans 13 residues, counting both ends. The CDR3 spells CATSRERGFGLVV.

J is TRBJ2-7 and V is TRBV5-6, with 9 bases aligning to TRBD1. CDR3 size: 18 residues. V shed 4 bases, J shed 4 bases, and the junction held 18 bases outside the gene matches. Germline CDR1 reads SGHDT; CDR2 reads YYEEEE. DNA of the CDR3: TGTGCCAGCAGCCGAATCAACAGGGGGCCCTACACCCAGTACGAGCAGTACTTC. Its protein product is CASSRINRGPYTQYEQYF.

This rearrangement joins TRBV7-7 to TRBJ2-5, with 7 bases fitting TRBD2. V trimming: 0 bases; J trimming: 0 bases; junction bases outside the gene matches: 1. The CDR3 runs to 15 residues. Germline V lookup: CDR1 SSHAT, CDR2 FNYEAQ (reference sequence). CDR3 in amino acids: CASSLAGGNQETQYF. For the CDR3, the DNA is TGTGCCAGCAGCTTAGCGGGAGGGAACCAAGAGACCCAGTACTTC.

The chain recombines TRBV5-6 with TRBJ2-4, with D possibly called TRBD1 or TRBD2 (5 bases each). CDR3 length: 15 amino acids. V was clipped by 4 bases and J by 4 bases, with 15 bases between them. Germline values: CDR1 SGHDT, CDR2 YYEEEE. The CDR3 region is CASSPQGVDKNIQYF. The CDR3 nucleotides read TGTGCCAGCAGCCCTCAGGGAGTGGATAAAAACATTCAGTACTTC.

The gene calls are TRBV5-8 and TRBJ1-2; tentative D call: TRBD1 (5 bases). This CDR3 has 17 residues. Germline V lookup: CDR1 SGHTS, CDR2 YDEGEE. V was pared by 1 base and J by 6 bases, with 22 bases between. CDR3 nucleotide sequence: TGTGCCAGCAGCTTGTGGCTGGGACGAGGGAGAGAGGATGGCTACACCTTC. Residues: CASSLWLGRGREDGYTF.

The chain combines TRBV2 with TRBJ2-7; D is unclear. CDR1 is SNHLY, CDR2 FYNNEI, per germline. This CDR3 has 12 residues. The ends were cut back, 8 bases at V and 6 bases at J, with 14 bases in the middle. CDR3 sequence reads: CASGSGVPEQYF. CDR3 coding DNA: TGTGCCAGCGGAAGTGGGGTGCCCGAGCAGTACTTC.

CDR3 protein: CAWSVGWGIRSYTF. In DNA, the CDR3 is TGTGCCTGGAGTGTTGGTTGGGGGATACGGAGCTACACCTTC. The genes are TRBV30 and TRBJ1-2, with D tentatively TRBD1 (5 bases). V lost 0 bases to trimming and J lost 9 bases, with 17 bases between them. The CDR3 consists of 14 residues. Germline CDR1 is GTSNPN and CDR2 is SVGIG (reference sequence). Supplemented by reference TRBV30 and TRBJ1-2, the full variable domain reads SQTIHQWPATLVQPVGSPLSLECTVEGTSNPNLYWYRQAAGRGLQLLFYSVGIGQISSEVPQNLSASRPQDRQFILSSKKLLLSDSGFYLCAWSVGWGIRSYTFGSGTRLTVV.

The chain recombines TRBV10-3 with TRBJ1-5; 7 positions agree with TRBD1. The germline V gene has CDR1 ENHRY and CDR2 SYGVKD. J was trimmed by 6 bases and V by 4 bases; bases with no gene match: 3. There are 13 residues in the CDR3. CDR3 sequence reads: CAISVDRAQPQHF. The DNA of the CDR3 is TGTGCCATCAGTGTCGACAGGGCTCAGCCCCAGCATTTT.

The chain has TRBV7-3 and TRBJ2-3, with 10 bases aligning to TRBD1. Germline CDR1 SGHTA, CDR2 FQGTGA. CDR3 length: 15 residues. With V trimmed by 0 bases and J by 5 bases, 2 bases remained unmatched. Written as DNA, the CDR3 is TGTGCCAGCAGCTTAACCGGGACAGGGGTAGATACGCAGTATTTT. Protein product: CASSLTGTGVDTQYF.

V usage is TRBV28 and J usage is TRBJ1-1, with 7 nucleotides matching TRBD1. The length of the CDR3 is 15 residues. Losses at the gene ends were 8 bases for V and 5 bases for J; bases not matched to a gene: 14. CDR1 is MDHEN, CDR2 SYDVKM, per germline. CDR3 in amino acids: CASLQGSAGGTEAFF. The CDR3 DNA reads TGTGCCAGCCTACAGGGGTCCGCAGGGGGAACTGAAGCTTTCTTT.

V is TRBV11-3 and J is TRBJ2-2, with TRBD2 identical over 8 bases. V lost 4 bases, J lost 5 bases, and 18 bases stayed unmatched. Germline V gene data show CDR1 as SGHNT and CDR2 as YENEEA. The CDR3 sequence is 19 residues long. CDR3 sequence reads: CASSSRSLWGLGGTGELFF. CDR3 DNA sequence: TGTGCCAGCAGCTCGAGAAGTCTTTGGGGACTAGGGGGAACCGGGGAGCTGTTTTTT.

The chain couples TRBV7-2 to TRBJ2-1; D perhaps matches TRBD1 (6 bases). Trimming took off 4 bases at V and 4 bases at J, with 14 bases between the two ends. This CDR3 spans 15 amino acids. Looked up from germline, CDR1 is SGHTA and CDR2 is FQGNSA. The CDR3 region has the DNA TGTGCCAGCAGCTCGGCACAGGGATTGTACAATGAGCAGTTCTTC. As protein: CASSSAQGLYNEQFF.

The V call is TRBV21-1, the J call TRBJ2-7; TRBD2, the table's D call, lacks a check against the DNA. TRBV21-1 is designated a pseudogene. This CDR3 is built from 17 residues. The CDR3 nucleotides read TGTGCCAGCAGCCTCAAAGGGGCTAGCGGGAGGGCGTACGAGCAGTACTTC. It yields the protein CASSLKGASGRAYEQYF.